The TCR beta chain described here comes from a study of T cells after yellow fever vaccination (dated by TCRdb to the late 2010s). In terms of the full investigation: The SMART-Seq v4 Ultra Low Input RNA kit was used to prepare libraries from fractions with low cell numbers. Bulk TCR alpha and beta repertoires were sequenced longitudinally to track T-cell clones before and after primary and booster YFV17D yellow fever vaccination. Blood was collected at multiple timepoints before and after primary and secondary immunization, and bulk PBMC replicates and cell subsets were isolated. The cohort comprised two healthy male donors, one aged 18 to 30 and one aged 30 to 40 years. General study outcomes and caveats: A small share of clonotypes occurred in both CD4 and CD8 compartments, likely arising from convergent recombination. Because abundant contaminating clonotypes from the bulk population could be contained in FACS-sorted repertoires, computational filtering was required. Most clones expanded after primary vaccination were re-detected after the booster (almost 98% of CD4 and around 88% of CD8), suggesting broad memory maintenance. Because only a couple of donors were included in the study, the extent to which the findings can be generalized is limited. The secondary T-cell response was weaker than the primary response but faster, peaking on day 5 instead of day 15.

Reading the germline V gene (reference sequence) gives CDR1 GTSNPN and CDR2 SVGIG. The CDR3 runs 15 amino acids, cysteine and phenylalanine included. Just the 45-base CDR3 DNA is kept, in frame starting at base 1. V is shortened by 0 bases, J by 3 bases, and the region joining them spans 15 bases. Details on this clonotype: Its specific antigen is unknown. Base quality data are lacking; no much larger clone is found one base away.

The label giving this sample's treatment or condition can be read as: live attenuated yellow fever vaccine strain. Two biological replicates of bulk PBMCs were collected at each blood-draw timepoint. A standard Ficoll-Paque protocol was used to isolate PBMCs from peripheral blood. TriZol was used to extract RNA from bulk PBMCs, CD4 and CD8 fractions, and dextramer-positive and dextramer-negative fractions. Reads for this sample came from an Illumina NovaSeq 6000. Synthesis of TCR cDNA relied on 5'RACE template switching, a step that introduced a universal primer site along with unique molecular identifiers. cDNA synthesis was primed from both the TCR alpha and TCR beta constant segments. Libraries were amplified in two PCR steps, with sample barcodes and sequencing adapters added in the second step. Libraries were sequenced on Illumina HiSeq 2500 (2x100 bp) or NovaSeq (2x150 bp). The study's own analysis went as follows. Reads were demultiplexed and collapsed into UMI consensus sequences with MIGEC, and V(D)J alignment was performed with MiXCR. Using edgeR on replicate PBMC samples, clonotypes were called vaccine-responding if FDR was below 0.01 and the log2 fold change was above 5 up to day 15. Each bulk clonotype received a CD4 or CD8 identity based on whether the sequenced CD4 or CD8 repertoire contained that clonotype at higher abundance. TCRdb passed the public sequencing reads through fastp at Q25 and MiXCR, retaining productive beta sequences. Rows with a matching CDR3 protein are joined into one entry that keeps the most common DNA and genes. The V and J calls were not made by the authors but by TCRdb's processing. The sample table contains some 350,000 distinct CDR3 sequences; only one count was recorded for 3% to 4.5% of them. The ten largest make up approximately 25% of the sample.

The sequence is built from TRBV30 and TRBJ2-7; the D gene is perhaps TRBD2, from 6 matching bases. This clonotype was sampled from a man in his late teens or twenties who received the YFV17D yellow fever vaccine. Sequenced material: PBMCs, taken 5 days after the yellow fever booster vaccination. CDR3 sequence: CAWSVLSAGLYEQYF. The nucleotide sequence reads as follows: TGTGCCTGGAGTGTACTTTCGGCGGGACTCTACGAGCAGTACTTC.